The source of this TCR beta chain is a study of response to subunit inactivated influenza vaccine. TCRdb used MiXCR to reprocess the RT-PCR reads, holding one entry per CDR3 protein. The sample shows roughly 550,000 distinct CDR3 sequences, approximately 22% of them seen only once. This clonotype was recorded a few times. Germline CDR1 and CDR2: SGHAT and FQNNGV. The CDR3 is 19 amino acids. Trimming stripped 6 bases from V and 0 bases from J, with 24 bases between. Separately, the same data were catalogued under a study of T cells expressing NK-cell markers. That investigation notes: The authors made TCR beta cDNA libraries by 5'RACE template switching. This switching added a universal primer site and UMIs. The sorts in several experiments were restricted to alpha-beta TCR T cells by an anti-gamma-delta TCR antibody.

Sample: CD4+ T cells sorted from PBMCs, taken 11 to 12 days after vaccination. The chain couples TRBV11-2 to TRBJ2-4, with D perhaps TRBD1 or TRBD2 (7 bases each). The sequence came from a man in his forties or fifties who received an inactivated influenza vaccine. The CDR3 nucleotides read TGTGCCAGCAGTTCAACAACAGCAGGGGGGAGGGTAGCCAAAAACATTCAGTACTTC. Amino acid sequence: CASSSTTAGGRVAKNIQYF.